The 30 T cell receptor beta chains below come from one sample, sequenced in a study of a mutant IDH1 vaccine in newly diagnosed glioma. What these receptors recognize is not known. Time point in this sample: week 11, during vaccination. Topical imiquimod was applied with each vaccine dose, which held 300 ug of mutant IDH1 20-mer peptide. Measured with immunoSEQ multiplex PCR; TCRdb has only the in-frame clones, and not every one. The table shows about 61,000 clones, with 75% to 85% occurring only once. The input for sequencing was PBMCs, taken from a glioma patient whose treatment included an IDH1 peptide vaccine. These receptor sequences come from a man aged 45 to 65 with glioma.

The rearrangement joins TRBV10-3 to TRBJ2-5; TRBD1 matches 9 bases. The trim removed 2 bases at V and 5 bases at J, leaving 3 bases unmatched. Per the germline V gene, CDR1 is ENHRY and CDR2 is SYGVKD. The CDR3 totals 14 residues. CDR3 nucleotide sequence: TGTGCCATCAGTGAGACGGGACAGGGTGAGACCCAGTACTTC. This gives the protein CAISETGQGETQYF.

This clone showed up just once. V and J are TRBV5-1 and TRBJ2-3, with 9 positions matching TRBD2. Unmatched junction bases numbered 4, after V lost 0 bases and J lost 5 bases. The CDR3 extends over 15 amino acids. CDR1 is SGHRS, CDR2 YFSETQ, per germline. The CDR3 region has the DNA TGCGCCAGCAGCTTGGATAGCGGGAGTGTAGATACGCAGTATTTT. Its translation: CASSLDSGSVDTQYF.

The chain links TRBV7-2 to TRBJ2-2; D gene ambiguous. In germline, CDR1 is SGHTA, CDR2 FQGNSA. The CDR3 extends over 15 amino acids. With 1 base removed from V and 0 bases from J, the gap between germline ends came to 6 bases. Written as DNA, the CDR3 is TGTGCCAGCAGCTTAGTTCGGGCGAACACCGGGGAGCTGTTTTTT. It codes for CASSLVRANTGELFF.

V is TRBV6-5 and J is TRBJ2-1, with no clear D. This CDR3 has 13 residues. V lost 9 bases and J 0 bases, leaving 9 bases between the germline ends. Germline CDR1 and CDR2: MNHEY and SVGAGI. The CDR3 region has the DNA TGTGCCAGTTCAATGACCTCCTACAATGAGCAGTTCTTC. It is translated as CASSMTSYNEQFF.

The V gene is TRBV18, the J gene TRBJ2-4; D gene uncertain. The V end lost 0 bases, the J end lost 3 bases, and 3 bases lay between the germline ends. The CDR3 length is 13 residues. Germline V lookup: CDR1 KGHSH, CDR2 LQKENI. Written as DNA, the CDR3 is TGTGCCAGCTCACCACCGGGCAAAAACATTCAGTACTTC. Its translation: CASSPPGKNIQYF.

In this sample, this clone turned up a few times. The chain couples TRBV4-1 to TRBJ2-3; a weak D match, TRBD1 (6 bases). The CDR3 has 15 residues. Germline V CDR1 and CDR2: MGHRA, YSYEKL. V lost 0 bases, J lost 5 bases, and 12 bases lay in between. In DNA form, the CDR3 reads TGCGCCAGCAGCCAAGATCCCACAGGGAAAGATACGCAGTATTTT. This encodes CASSQDPTGKDTQYF.

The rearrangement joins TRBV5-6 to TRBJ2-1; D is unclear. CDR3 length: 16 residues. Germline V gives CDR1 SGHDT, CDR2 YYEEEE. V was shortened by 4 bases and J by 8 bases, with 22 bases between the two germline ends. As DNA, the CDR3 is TGTGCCAGCAGCAAAAAAAGACAACGAGAGAAGTATGAGCAGTTCTTC. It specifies CASSKKRQREKYEQFF.

The CDR3 sequence is CASSQDRGLGAQHF. The DNA for the CDR3 is TGCGCCAGCAGCCAAGATAGGGGGCTGGGAGCCCAGCATTTT. The chain joins TRBV4-1 to TRBJ1-5, with 7 nucleotides matching TRBD1. The CDR3 loop spans 14 amino acids. V lost 0 bases, J lost 11 bases, and 7 bases stayed unmatched. In germline, CDR1 is MGHRA, CDR2 YSYEKL.

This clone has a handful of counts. The CDR3 nucleotides are TGTGCCAGCACCCCTCAAAGGGGATTCACTAATGAAAAACTGTTTTTT. Translated, it gives CASTPQRGFTNEKLFF. V gene TRBV2 combines with J gene TRBJ1-4, with D possibly matching TRBD1 (5 bases). This CDR3 has 16 residues. Trimming cost V 7 bases and J 2 bases, with 17 bases left between them. Looked up from germline, CDR1 is SNHLY and CDR2 is FYNNEI.

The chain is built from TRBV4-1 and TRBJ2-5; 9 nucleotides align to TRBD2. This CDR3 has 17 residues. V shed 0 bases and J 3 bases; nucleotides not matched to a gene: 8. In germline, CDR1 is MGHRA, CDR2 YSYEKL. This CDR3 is CASSQDEPSGTKETQYF. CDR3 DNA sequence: TGCGCCAGCAGCCAAGATGAACCTAGCGGGACAAAAGAGACCCAGTACTTC.

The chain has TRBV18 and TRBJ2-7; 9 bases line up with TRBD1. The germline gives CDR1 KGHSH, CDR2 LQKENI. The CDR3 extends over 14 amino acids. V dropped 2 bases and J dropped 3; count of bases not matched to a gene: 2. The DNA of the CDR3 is TGTGCCAGCTCACCAGGGACAGGGATCTACGAGCAGTACTTC. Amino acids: CASSPGTGIYEQYF.

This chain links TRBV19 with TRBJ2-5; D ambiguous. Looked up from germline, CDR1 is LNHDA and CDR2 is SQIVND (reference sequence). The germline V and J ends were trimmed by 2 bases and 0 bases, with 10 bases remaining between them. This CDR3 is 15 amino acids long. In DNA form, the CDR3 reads TGTGCCAGTAGTATAAACACATTGGACCAAGAGACCCAGTACTTC. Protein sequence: CASSINTLDQETQYF.

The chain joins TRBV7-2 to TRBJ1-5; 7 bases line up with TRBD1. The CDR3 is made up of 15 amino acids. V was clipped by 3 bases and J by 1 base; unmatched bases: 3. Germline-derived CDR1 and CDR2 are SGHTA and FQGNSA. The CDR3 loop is CASSFTGASNQPQHF. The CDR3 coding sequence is TGTGCCAGCAGCTTCACAGGGGCGAGCAATCAGCCCCAGCATTTT.

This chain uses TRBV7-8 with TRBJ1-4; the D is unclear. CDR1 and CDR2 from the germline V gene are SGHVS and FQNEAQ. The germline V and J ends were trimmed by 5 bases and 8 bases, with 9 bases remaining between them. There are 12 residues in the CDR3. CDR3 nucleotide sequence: TGTGCCAGCAGCCCACTACAGGAAAAACTGTTTTTT. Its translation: CASSPLQEKLFF. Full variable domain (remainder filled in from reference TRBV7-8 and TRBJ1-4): GAGVSQSPRYKVAKRGQDVALRCDPISGHVSLFWYQQALGQGPEFLTYFQNEAQLDKSGLPSDRFFAERPEGSVSTLKIQRTQQEDSAVYLCASSPLQEKLFFGSGTQLSVL.

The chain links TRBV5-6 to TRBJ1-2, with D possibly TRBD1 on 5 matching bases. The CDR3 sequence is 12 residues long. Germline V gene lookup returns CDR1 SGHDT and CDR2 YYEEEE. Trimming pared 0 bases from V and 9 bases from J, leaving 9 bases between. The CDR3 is CASSLGGGRYTF. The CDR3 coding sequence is TGTGCCAGCAGCTTGGGTGGGGGACGCTACACCTTC.

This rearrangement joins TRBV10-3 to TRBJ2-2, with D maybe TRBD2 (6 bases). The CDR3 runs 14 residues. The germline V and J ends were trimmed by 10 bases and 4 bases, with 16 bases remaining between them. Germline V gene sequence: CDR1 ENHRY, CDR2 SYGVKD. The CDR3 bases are TGTGCCACCTTGGACTGGGAGGTCACCGGGGAGCTGTTTTTT. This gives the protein CATLDWEVTGELFF.

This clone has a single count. The CDR3 is CASSQQGWTAGELFF. CDR3 nucleotide sequence: TGCGCCAGCAGCCAACAAGGTTGGACCGCCGGGGAGCTGTTTTTT. The chain combines TRBV4-1 with TRBJ2-2; D is unresolved. Germline lookup yields CDR1 MGHRA and CDR2 YSYEKL. V dropped 2 bases and J dropped 6 bases, with 13 bases sitting between them. CDR3 length: 15 amino acids.

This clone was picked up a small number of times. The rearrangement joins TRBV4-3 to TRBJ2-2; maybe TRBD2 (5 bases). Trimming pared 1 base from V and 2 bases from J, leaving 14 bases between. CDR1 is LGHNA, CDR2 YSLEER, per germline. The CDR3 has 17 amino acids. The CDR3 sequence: CASSQVGREDNTGELFF. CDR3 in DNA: TGCGCCAGCAGCCAAGTGGGCCGGGAAGACAACACCGGGGAGCTGTTTTTT.

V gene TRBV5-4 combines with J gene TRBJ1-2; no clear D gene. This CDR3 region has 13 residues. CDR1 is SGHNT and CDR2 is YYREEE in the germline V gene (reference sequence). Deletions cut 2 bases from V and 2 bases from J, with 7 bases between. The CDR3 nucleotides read TGTGCCAGCAGCTTCGGACGGAACTATGGCTACACCTTC. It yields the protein CASSFGRNYGYTF.

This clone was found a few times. CDR3 region: CSFQGGRDYGYTF. The CDR3 coding sequence is TGCAGCTTCCAGGGGGGCAGGGATTATGGCTACACCTTC. The genes are TRBV29-1 and TRBJ1-2; 7 bases fit TRBD1. Germline V lookup: CDR1 SQVTM, CDR2 ANQGSEA. The CDR3 contains 13 residues. V trimming: 8 bases; J trimming: 5 bases; junction bases outside the gene matches: 11.

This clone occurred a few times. The CDR3 loop is CASSLFHDSNQPQHF. CDR3 DNA: TGTGCCAGCAGCTTATTTCACGATAGCAATCAGCCCCAGCATTTT. The chain couples TRBV7-9 to TRBJ1-5; D remains ambiguous. This CDR3 spans 15 amino acids. Per the germline V gene, CDR1 is SEHNR and CDR2 is FQNEAQ (reference sequence). Trimming shortened V by 2 bases and J by 0 bases, and 8 bases separated the two germline ends.

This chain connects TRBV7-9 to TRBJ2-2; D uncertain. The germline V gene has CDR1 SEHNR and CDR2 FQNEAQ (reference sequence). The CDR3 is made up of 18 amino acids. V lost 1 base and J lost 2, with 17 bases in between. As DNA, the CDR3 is TGTGCCAGCAGCTTAGGTATCGGTAGGGCGAGAAACACCGGGGAGCTGTTTTTT. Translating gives CASSLGIGRARNTGELFF.

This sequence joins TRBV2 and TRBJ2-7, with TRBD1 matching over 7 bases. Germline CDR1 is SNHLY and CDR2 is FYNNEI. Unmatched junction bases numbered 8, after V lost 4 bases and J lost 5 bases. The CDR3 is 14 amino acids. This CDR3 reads CASSGRQGADEQYF. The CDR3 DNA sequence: TGTGCCAGCAGTGGAAGACAGGGAGCCGACGAGCAGTACTTC.

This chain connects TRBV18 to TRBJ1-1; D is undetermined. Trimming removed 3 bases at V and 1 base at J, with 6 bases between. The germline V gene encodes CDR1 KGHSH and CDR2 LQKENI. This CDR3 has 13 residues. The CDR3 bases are TGTGCCAGCTCACCCACAGAGAACACTGAAGCTTTCTTT. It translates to CASSPTENTEAFF.

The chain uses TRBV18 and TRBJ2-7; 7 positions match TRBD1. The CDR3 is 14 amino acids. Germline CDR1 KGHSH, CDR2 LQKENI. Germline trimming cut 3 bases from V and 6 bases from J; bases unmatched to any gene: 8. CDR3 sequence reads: CASSPGQPEREQYF. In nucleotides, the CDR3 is TGTGCCAGCTCACCGGGACAGCCCGAGCGCGAGCAGTACTTC.

CDR3 nucleotides: TGCGCCAGCAGCTTGTCGGTTAGCGGGAGTTTAGATGAGCAGTTCTTC. This sequence encodes CASSLSVSGSLDEQFF. This chain links TRBV5-1 with TRBJ2-1; 9 bases map to TRBD2. In germline, CDR1 is SGHRS, CDR2 YFSETQ. The CDR3 sequence is 16 residues long. V lost 1 base and J lost 8; bases outside the gene matches: 10.

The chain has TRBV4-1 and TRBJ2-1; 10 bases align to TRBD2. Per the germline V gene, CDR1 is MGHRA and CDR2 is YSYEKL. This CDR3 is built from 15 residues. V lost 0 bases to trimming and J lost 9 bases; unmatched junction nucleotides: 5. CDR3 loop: CASSQEGASGSEQFF. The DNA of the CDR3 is TGCGCCAGCAGCCAAGAAGGGGCTAGCGGGAGTGAGCAGTTCTTC.

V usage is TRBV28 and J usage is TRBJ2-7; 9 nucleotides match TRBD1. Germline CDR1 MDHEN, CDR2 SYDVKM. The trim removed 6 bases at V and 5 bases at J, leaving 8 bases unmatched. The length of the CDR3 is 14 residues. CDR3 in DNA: TGTGCCAGCAGACCGGGACAGGGCAATAACGAGCAGTACTTC. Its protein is CASRPGQGNNEQYF.

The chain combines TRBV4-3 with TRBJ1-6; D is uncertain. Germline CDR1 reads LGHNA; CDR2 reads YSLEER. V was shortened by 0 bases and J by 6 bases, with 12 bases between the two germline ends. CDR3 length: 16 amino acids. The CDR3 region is CASSQDRHTANSPLHF. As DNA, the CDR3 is TGCGCCAGCAGCCAAGACAGGCACACAGCTAATTCACCCCTCCACTTT.

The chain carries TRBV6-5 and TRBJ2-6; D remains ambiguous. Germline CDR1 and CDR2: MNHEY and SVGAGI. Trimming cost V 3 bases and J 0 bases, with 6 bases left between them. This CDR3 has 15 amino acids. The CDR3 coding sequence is TGTGCCAGCAGTTATTCCAGCTCTGGGGCCAACGTCCTGACTTTC. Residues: CASSYSSSGANVLTF.